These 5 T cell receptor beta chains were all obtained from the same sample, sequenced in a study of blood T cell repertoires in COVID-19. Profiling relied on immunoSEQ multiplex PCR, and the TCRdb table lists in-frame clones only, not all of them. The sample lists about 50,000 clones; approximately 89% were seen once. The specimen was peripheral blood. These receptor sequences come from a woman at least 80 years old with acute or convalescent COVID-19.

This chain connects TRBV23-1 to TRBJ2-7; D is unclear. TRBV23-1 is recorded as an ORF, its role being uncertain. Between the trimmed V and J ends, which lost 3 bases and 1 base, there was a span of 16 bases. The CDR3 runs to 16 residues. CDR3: CASSHPPRRRSYEQYF. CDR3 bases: TGCGCCAGCAGTCACCCTCCAAGGAGACGGTCCTACGAGCAGTACTTC.

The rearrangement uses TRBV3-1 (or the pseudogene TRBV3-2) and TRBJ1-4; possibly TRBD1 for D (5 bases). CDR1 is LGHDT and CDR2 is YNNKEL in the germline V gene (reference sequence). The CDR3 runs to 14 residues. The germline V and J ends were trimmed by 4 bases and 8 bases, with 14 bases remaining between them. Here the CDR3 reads CASSLREGDEKLFF. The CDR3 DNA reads TGTGCCAGCAGCCTCAGGGAGGGCGACGAAAAACTGTTTTTT.

The CDR3 bases are TGTGCTACAGCGGCCCCAGGCGGGGAGACCCAGTACTTC. Its translation is CATAAPGGETQYF. The chain uses TRBV19 and TRBJ2-5, with D maybe TRBD2 (5 bases). Germline-derived CDR1 and CDR2 are LNHDA and SQIVND (reference sequence). The CDR3 length is 13 residues.

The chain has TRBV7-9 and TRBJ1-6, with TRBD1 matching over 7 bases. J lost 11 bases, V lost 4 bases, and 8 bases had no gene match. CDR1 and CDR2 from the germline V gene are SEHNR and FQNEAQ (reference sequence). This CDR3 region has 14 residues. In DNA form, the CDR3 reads TGTGCCAGCAGCTCCTCAGGGGGTTCTACACCCCTCCACTTT. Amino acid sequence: CASSSSGGSTPLHF.

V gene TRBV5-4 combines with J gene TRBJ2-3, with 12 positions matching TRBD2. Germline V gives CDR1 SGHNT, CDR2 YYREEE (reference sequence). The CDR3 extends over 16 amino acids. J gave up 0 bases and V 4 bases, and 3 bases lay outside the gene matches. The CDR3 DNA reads TGTGCCAGCAGCCCTAGCGGGGGGGCTAGCACAGATACGCAGTATTTT. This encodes CASSPSGGASTDTQYF.